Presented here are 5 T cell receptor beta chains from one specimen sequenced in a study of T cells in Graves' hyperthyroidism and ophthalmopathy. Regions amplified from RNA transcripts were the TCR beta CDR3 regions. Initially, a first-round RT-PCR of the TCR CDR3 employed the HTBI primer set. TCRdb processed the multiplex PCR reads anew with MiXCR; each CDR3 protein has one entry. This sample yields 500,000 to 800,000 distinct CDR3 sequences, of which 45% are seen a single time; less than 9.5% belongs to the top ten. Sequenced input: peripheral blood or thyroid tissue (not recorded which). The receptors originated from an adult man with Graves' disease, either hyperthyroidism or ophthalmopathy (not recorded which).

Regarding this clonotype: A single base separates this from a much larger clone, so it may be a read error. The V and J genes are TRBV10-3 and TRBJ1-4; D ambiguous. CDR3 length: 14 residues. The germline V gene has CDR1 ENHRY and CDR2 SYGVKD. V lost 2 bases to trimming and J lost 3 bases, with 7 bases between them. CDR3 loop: CAISEPRANEKLFF. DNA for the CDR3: TGTGCCATCAGTGAGCCGAGGGCTAATGAAAAACTGTTTTTT.

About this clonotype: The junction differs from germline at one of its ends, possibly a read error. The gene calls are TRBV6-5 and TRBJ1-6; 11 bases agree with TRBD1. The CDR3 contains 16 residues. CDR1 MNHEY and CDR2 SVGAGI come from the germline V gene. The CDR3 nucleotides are TGTGCCGGCAGTTTCGGTGGGACAGGGGGACGGGGACCCCTCCACTTT. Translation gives CAGSFGGTGGRGPLHF.

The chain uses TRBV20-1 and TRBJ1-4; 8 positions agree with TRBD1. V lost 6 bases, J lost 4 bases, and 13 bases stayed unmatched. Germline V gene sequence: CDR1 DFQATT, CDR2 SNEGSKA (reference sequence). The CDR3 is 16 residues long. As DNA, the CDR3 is TGCAGTGCCTCAGAAGGAGACAGGGGTGGTAATGAAAAACTGTTTTTT. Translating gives CSASEGDRGGNEKLFF.

As DNA, the CDR3 is TGTGCCAGCACCTACCTGGAGACCCAGTACTTC. Translation gives CASTYLETQYF. V gene TRBV6-1 combines with J gene TRBJ2-5; unclear D gene. The V gene lost 7 bases and the J gene lost 5 bases, with 8 bases spanning the gap. Per germline, CDR1 MNHNS and CDR2 SASEGT. The CDR3 length is 11 residues.

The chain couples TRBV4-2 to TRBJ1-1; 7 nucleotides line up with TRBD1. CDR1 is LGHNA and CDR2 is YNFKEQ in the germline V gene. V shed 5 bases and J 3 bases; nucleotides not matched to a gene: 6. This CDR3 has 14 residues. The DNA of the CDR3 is TGTGCCAGCAGCTTGGCTCAGGGGGACACTGAAGCTTTCTTT. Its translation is CASSLAQGDTEAFF.